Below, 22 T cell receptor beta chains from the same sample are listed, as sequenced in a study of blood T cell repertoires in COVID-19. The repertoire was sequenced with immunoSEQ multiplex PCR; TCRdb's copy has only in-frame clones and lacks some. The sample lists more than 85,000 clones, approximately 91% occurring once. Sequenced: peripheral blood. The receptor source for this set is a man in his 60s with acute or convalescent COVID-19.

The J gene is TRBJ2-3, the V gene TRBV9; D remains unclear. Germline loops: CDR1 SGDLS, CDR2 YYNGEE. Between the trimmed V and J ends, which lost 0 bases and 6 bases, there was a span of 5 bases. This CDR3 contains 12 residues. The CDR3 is CASSVAGDTQYF. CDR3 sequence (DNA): TGTGCCAGCAGCGTAGCCGGGGATACGCAGTATTTT.

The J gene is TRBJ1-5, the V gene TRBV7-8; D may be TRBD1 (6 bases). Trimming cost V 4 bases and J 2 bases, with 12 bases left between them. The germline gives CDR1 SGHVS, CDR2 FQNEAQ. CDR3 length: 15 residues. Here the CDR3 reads CASSSRTEGNQPQHF. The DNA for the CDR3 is TGTGCCAGCAGCTCGCGGACAGAGGGCAATCAGCCCCAGCATTTT.

CDR3 nucleotides: TGCGCCAGCAGCTCTAGCGGAGGGGGATACGAGCAGTACTTC. Amino acids: CASSSSGGGYEQYF. This chain uses TRBV5-1 with TRBJ2-7; D may be TRBD2 (7 bases). The germline gives CDR1 SGHRS, CDR2 YFSETQ. The V end was cut by 3 bases, the J end by 4 bases, with 14 bases between. The CDR3 sequence is 14 residues long.

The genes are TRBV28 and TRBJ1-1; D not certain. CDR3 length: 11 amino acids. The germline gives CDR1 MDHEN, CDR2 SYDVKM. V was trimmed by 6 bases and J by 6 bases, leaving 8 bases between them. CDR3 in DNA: TGTGCCAGCAGGGGGAGACCTGAAGCTTTCTTT. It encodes CASRGRPEAFF.

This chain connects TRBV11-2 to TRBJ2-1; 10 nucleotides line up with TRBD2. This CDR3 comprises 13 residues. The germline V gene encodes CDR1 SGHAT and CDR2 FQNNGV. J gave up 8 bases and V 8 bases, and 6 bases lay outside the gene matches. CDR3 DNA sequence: TGTGCCAGCTTGGCTAGCGGGAGTGATGAGCAGTTCTTC. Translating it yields CASLASGSDEQFF.

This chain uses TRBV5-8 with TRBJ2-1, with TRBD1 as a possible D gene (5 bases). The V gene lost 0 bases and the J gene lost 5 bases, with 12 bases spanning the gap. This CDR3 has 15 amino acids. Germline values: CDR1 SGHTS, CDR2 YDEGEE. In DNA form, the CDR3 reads TGTGCCAGCAGCTTGGTTCAGGGCGTCCACAATGAGCAGTTCTTC. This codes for CASSLVQGVHNEQFF.

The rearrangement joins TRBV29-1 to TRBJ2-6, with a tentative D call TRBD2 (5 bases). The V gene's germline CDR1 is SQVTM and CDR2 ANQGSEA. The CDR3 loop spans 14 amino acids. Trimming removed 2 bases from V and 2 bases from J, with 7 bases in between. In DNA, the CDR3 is TGCAGCGTTGAACCCGGGGCTGGGGCCAACGTCCTGACTTTC. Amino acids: CSVEPGAGANVLTF.

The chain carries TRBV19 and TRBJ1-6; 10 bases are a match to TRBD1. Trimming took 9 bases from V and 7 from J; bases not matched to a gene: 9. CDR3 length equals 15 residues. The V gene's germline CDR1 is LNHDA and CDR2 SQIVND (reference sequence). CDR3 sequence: CASRSTGGNNSPLHF. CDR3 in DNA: TGTGCCAGCCGATCGACAGGGGGCAACAATTCACCCCTCCACTTT.

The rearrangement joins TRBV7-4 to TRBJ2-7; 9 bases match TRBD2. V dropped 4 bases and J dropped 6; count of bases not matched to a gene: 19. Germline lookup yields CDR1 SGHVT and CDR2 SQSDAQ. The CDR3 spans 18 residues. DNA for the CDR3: TGTGCCAGCAGCTCAGGCCGCGGGGGGGAAGTAAGTGGTATCGAGCAGTACGTC. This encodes CASSSGRGGEVSGIEQYV.

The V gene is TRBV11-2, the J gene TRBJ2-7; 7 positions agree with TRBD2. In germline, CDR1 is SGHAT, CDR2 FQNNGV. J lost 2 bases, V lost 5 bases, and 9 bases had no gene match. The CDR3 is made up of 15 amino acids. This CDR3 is CASSVGLPGAYEQYV. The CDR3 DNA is TGTGCCAGCAGCGTGGGACTACCGGGGGCCTACGAGCAGTACGTC.

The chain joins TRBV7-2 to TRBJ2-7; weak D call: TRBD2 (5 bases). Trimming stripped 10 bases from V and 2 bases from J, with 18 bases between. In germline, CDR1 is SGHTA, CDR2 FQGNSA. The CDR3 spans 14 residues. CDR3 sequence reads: CATYFPGTPYEQYF. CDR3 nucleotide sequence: TGTGCCACCTACTTCCCGGGAACTCCCTACGAGCAGTACTTC.

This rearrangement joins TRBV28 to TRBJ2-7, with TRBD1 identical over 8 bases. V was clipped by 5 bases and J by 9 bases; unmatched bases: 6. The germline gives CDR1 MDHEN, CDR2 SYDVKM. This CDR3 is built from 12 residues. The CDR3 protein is CASSEQGDVQYV. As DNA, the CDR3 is TGTGCCAGCAGTGAACAGGGGGATGTGCAGTACGTC.

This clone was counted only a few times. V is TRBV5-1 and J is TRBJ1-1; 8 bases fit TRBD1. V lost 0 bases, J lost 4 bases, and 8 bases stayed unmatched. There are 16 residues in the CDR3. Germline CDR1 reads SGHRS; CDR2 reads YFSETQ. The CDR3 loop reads CASSLGQGALSTEAFF. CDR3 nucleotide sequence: TGCGCCAGCAGCTTGGGTCAGGGGGCGCTGAGCACTGAAGCTTTCTTT.

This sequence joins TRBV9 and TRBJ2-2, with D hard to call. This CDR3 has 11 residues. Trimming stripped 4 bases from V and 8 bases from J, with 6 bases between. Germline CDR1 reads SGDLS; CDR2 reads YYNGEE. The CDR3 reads CASSSRGELFF. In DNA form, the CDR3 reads TGTGCCAGCAGCTCCCGGGGGGAGCTGTTTTTT.

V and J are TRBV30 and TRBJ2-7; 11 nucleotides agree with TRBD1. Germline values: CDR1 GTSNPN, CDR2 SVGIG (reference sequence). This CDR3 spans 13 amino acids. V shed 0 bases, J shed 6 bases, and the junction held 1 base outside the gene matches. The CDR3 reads CAWSVGQGVEQYF. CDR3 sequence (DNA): TGTGCCTGGAGTGTGGGACAGGGGGTCGAGCAGTACTTC.

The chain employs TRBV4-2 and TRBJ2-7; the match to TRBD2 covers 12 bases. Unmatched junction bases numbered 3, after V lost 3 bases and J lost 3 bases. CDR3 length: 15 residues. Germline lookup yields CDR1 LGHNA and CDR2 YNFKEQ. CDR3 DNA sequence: TGTGCCAGCAGCCAGGGACTAGCGGGCGTCTACGAGCAGTACTTC. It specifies CASSQGLAGVYEQYF.

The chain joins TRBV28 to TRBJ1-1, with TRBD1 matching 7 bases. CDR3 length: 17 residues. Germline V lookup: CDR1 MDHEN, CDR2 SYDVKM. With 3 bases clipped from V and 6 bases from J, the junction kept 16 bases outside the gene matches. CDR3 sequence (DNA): TGTGCCAGCAGTTTTTTGATGCCTTTACAGGGGCAGGCTGAAGCTTTCTTT. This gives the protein CASSFLMPLQGQAEAFF.

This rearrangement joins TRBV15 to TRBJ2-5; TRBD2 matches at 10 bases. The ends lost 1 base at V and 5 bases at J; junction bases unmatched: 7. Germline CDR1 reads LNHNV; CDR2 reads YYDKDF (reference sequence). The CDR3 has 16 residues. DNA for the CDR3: TGTGCCACCAGCAGAGTGGCTAGCGGGAGTGGGGAGACCCAGTACTTC. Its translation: CATSRVASGSGETQYF.

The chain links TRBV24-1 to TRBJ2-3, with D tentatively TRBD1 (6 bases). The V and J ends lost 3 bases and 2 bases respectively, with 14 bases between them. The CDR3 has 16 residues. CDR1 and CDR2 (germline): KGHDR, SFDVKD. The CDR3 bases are TGTGCCACCAGTGATCCCGGGGCAGGGGACACAGATACGCAGTATTTT. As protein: CATSDPGAGDTDTQYF.

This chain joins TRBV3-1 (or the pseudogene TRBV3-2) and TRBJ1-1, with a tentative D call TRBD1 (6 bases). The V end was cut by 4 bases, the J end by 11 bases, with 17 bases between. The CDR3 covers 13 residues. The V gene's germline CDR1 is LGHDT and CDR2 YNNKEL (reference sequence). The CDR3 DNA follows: TGTGCCAGCAGCCCTAGACAGGCGTCCTGGGCTTTCTTT. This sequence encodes CASSPRQASWAFF.

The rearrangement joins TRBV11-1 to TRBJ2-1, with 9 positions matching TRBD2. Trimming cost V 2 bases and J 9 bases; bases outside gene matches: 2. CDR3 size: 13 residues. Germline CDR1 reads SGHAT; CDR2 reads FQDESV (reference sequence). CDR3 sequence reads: CASSLWREGEQFF. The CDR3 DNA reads TGTGCCAGCAGCTTATGGCGGGAGGGTGAGCAGTTCTTC.

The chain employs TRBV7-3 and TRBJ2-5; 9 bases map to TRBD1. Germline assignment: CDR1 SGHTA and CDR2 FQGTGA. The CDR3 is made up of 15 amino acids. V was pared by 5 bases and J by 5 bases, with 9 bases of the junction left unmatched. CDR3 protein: CASSPTGTGRETQYF. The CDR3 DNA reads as TGTGCCAGCAGCCCGACCGGGACAGGGAGGGAGACCCAGTACTTC.